Here is one T cell receptor beta chain with its context. The specificity of this receptor is unknown. No much larger clonotype is one base removed from it; base qualities were not supplied. The data are from a study of blood T cell repertoires in COVID-19 (dated by TCRdb to about 2020). Regarding the study in general: The collaborator samples originated in the United States, Italy and Spain and spanned the acute and convalescent phases of COVID-19. Where HLA class I and class II types were available, the types were taken from metadata supplied by the sample provider, not from assay-based typing. Samples came from the ongoing ImmuneRACE study (first 160 participants) plus 1,254 subjects from 6 global collaborators. A freely available public database, intended as a resource for researchers studying the immune response to SARS-CoV-2, is where the repertoires were released. The material from the prospective study consisted of cDNA or gDNA derived from T cells, B-cell-depleted T cells, or PBMCs. The dataset comprised deeply sampled blood TCRbeta repertoires from subjects exposed to, actively infected with, or recovered from COVID-19. Nearly every sample came with metadata listing a de-identified subject ID, COVID-19 status, age in years and sex. The paper as a whole reports these results and caveats: The quantity of clinical and demographic metadata differed by source and by participant and was supplied without curation.

CDR3 length: 16 amino acids, cysteine to phenylalanine. Only the CDR3 DNA stays, 48 bases, in frame from base 1. Looking up the germline V gene yields CDR1 SQVTM and CDR2 ANQGSEA. Compared with germline, V lacks 7 bases and J lacks 1 base; bases without a gene match: 16. The immunoSEQ Assay, a bias-controlled multiplex PCR, was used to amplify TCRbeta CDR3 regions from genomic DNA. The published analysis was carried out like this. Within the assay, amplification of reference gene primers was used to estimate how many nucleated cells each sample contained. Sequence reads were collapsed and filtered to measure the absolute abundance of every unique TCRbeta CDR3 rearrangement. For each sample, productive Simpson clonality was calculated as the square root of Simpson's diversity index across productive rearrangements. The table was pulled from immuneACCESS by TCRdb, which kept in-frame rearrangements only. Such tables lose some clones; where checked, under half of the loss comes from unresolved V genes, and the rest has no known cause. V, J and clone size reflect that table, while D and trimming were determined from the DNA. The sample table lists under 150,000 clones, 79% of them with a count of one. 3% to 4.5% of the sample is in the top ten clones.

Each collaborating institution followed its own protocols to collect whole blood in K2EDTA tubes. Collaborator samples were shipped for TCRbeta analysis as frozen whole blood, isolated PBMCs, or DNA extracted from either sample type. The rearrangement combines TRBV29-1 with TRBJ2-7; TRBD1 agrees with 7 junctional bases. The receptor comes from an elderly woman with acute or convalescent COVID-19. The material sequenced was peripheral blood. The sequence in DNA is TGCAGCGCCCTTTCTGACAGGGACCGCGTGTCCTACGAGCAGTACTTC. This gives the protein CSALSDRDRVSYEQYF.